Each of the 21 T cell receptor beta chains below was sequenced from the same sample in a study of cytomegalovirus exposure and HLA in healthy donors. With 60 Vbeta and 13 Jbeta primers, the PCR was carried out. The method was immunoSEQ multiplex PCR; TCRdb's version includes in-frame clones alone and lacks a portion of them. The repertoire holds around 120,000 clones, with approximately 75% as singletons. Specimen: PBMCs. Source of these receptors: a woman in her thirties or forties in good health and CMV-seropositive.

The DNA for the CDR3 is TGTGCCAGCAGGGTTGGAGGACAGGGGAATTCACCCCTCCACTTT. Residues: CASRVGGQGNSPLHF. V is TRBV2 and J is TRBJ1-6; TRBD1 aligns across 9 bases. CDR3 length: 15 residues. CDR1 and CDR2 from the germline V gene are SNHLY and FYNNEI. Trimming cost V 6 bases and J 7 bases; bases outside gene matches: 7.

This chain joins TRBV14 and TRBJ2-7; 12 nucleotides agree with TRBD2. Per germline, CDR1 SGHDN and CDR2 FVKESK. This CDR3 contains 15 residues. Losses at the gene ends were 1 base for V and 9 bases for J; bases not matched to a gene: 7. The CDR3: CASSQATSGSLVQYF. The CDR3 bases are TGTGCCAGCAGCCAAGCGACTAGCGGGAGTCTTGTGCAGTACTTC.

In the case of this clone: Other DNA variants within this sample encode the same CDR3. The chain recombines TRBV19 with TRBJ2-7, with D perhaps matching TRBD1 (5 bases). The CDR3 has 15 amino acids. Between the trimmed V and J ends, which lost 1 base and 0 bases, there was a span of 10 bases. Germline V gene data show CDR1 as LNHDA and CDR2 as SQIVND (reference sequence). DNA of the CDR3: TGTGCCAGTAGTATAGGTCAGGGCCTCTCCTACGAGCAGTACTTC. This encodes CASSIGQGLSYEQYF.

The chain carries TRBV9 and TRBJ2-3; 9 positions match TRBD2. The CDR3 length is 18 residues. Trimming removed 0 bases from V and 3 bases from J; junction bases left unmatched: 11. Germline V gene lookup returns CDR1 SGDLS and CDR2 YYNGEE. Here the CDR3 DNA reads TGTGCCAGCAGCGTAGGGGCGGCGGGAGGGCCCTCTACAGATACGCAGTATTTT. Encoded protein: CASSVGAAGGPSTDTQYF.

The genes are TRBV11-1 and TRBJ1-1, with D perhaps matching TRBD1 (6 bases). Trimming stripped 5 bases from V and 1 base from J, with 14 bases between. This CDR3 contains 15 residues. Germline lookup yields CDR1 SGHAT and CDR2 FQDESV (reference sequence). The CDR3 bases are TGTGCCAGCAGCCCTCCCGGGACAACGAACACTGAAGCTTTCTTT. Protein: CASSPPGTTNTEAFF.

This clone was detected only once. The gene calls are TRBV6-1 and TRBJ2-3; 15 nucleotides agree with TRBD2. CDR3 length equals 15 residues. With 4 bases clipped from V and 4 bases from J, the junction kept 0 bases outside the gene matches. CDR1 is MNHNS, CDR2 SASEGT, per germline. This CDR3 is CASSGTSGGADTQYF. For the CDR3, the DNA is TGTGCCAGCAGTGGGACTAGCGGGGGGGCAGATACGCAGTATTTT.

V usage is TRBV7-8 and J usage is TRBJ2-3; perhaps TRBD1 as D (5 bases). The CDR3 length is 14 residues. Germline V gene lookup returns CDR1 SGHVS and CDR2 FQNEAQ. Trimming stripped 10 bases from V and 4 bases from J, with 18 bases between. CDR3 sequence reads: CATKWTIWADTQYF. The CDR3 region has the DNA TGTGCCACAAAATGGACAATTTGGGCAGATACGCAGTATTTT.

The chain has TRBV19 and TRBJ2-7; 10 bases align to TRBD1. V gave up 2 bases and J gave up 6 bases; unmatched junction bases: 1. Germline V gene data show CDR1 as LNHDA and CDR2 as SQIVND (reference sequence). The CDR3 consists of 13 residues. This CDR3 reads CASSIWTGGEQYF. The CDR3 DNA is TGTGCCAGTAGTATATGGACAGGGGGCGAGCAGTACTTC.

The V gene is TRBV7-9, the J gene TRBJ2-3; D is possibly TRBD2 (7 bases). This CDR3 spans 16 amino acids. The V end was cut by 7 bases, the J end by 0 bases, with 17 bases between. Germline CDR1 is SEHNR and CDR2 is FQNEAQ (reference sequence). This CDR3 is CASTPLGGESTDTQYF. The CDR3 DNA follows: TGTGCCAGCACCCCATTAGGGGGGGAGAGCACAGATACGCAGTATTTT.

This chain joins TRBV18 and TRBJ2-7; a possible D gene is TRBD2 (5 bases). V lost 3 bases and J 5 bases, leaving 11 bases between the germline ends. CDR3 length: 13 amino acids. Germline assignment: CDR1 KGHSH and CDR2 LQKENI. CDR3 in amino acids: CASSPLQRDEQYF. CDR3 sequence (DNA): TGTGCCAGCTCACCCTTACAGAGGGACGAGCAGTACTTC.

V is TRBV12-5 and J is TRBJ1-3, with TRBD1 identical over 9 bases. CDR1 and CDR2 from the germline V gene are LGHNT and FRNRAP. The CDR3 is 13 amino acids. With 3 bases clipped from V and 9 bases from J, the junction kept 3 bases outside the gene matches. Here the CDR3 reads CASGLGQGTTIYF. Written as DNA, the CDR3 is TGTGCTAGTGGTTTAGGACAGGGGACCACCATATATTTT.

With regard to this clone: Other DNA variants within this sample encode the same CDR3. V usage is TRBV5-1 and J usage is TRBJ1-1, with D maybe TRBD1 (5 bases). The V end was cut by 0 bases, the J end by 5 bases, with 8 bases between. The CDR3 runs 13 residues. The germline CDR1 and CDR2 sequences are SGHRS and YFSETQ. This chain's CDR3 is CASSLGGGTEAFF. DNA of the CDR3: TGCGCCAGCAGCTTGGGGGGGGGAACTGAAGCTTTCTTT.

This clone was picked up a small number of times. The chain is built from TRBV5-1 and TRBJ1-1; 7 nucleotides line up with TRBD1. This CDR3 region has 15 residues. Germline loops: CDR1 SGHRS, CDR2 YFSETQ. The junction had 11 bases not matched to a gene; V was cut back by 5 bases and J by 4 bases. This chain's CDR3 is CASSSQGPGGTEAFF. As DNA, the CDR3 is TGCGCCAGCAGTAGTCAGGGGCCAGGGGGCACTGAAGCTTTCTTT.

V and J are TRBV29-1 and TRBJ1-1; D gene unclear. The CDR3 totals 13 residues. Trimming took off 6 bases at V and 1 base at J, with 12 bases between the two ends. Germline values: CDR1 SQVTM, CDR2 ANQGSEA. The CDR3 DNA follows: TGCAGCGTAGCAAGAAGTAGGAACACTGAAGCTTTCTTT. It translates to CSVARSRNTEAFF.

The chain carries TRBV7-2 and TRBJ1-3; TRBD1 might be the D (6 bases). The CDR3 totals 16 residues. Trimming pared 5 bases from V and 4 bases from J, leaving 18 bases between. Germline CDR1 reads SGHTA; CDR2 reads FQGNSA. CDR3 sequence: CASSPSSGHGGNTIYF. In DNA form, the CDR3 reads TGTGCCAGCAGCCCGAGCTCGGGACACGGGGGAAACACCATATATTTT. Variable domain in full (rest from reference TRBV7-2 and TRBJ1-3): GAGVSQSPSNKVTEKGKDVELRCDPISGHTALYWYRQSLGQGLEFLIYFQGNSAPDKSGLPSDRFSAERTGGSVSTLTIQRTQQEDSAVYLCASSPSSGHGGNTIYFGEGSWLTVV.

This chain joins TRBV5-1 and TRBJ1-1; TRBD1 might be the D (5 bases). The V gene lost 0 bases and the J gene lost 1 base, with 10 bases spanning the gap. The germline CDR1 and CDR2 sequences are SGHRS and YFSETQ. This CDR3 comprises 15 residues. This CDR3 reads CASSLAGGKNTEAFF. The CDR3 DNA sequence: TGCGCCAGCAGCTTGGCCGGGGGGAAGAACACTGAAGCTTTCTTT. The variable domain in full, with the rest retrieved from reference TRBV5-1 and TRBJ1-1, is KAGVTQTPRYLIKTRGQQVTLSCSPISGHRSVSWYQQTPGQGLQFLFEYFSETQRNKGNFPGRFSGRQFSNSRSEMNVSTLELGDSALYLCASSLAGGKNTEAFFGQGTRLTVV.

V usage is TRBV5-4 and J usage is TRBJ2-3; 9 bases are a match to TRBD2. Germline CDR1 and CDR2: SGHNT and YYREEE (reference sequence). V gave up 0 bases and J gave up 2 bases; unmatched junction bases: 1. This CDR3 spans 15 amino acids. The CDR3 bases are TGTGCCAGCAGCTTGGGGACTAGCGACACAGATACGCAGTATTTT. It is translated as CASSLGTSDTDTQYF.

This clone was observed a few times. This chain joins TRBV5-1 and TRBJ2-1; D uncertain. Germline V lookup: CDR1 SGHRS, CDR2 YFSETQ. The CDR3 loop spans 13 amino acids. Trimming removed 0 bases from V and 7 bases from J, with 8 bases in between. The CDR3: CASSLVLGNEQFF. CDR3 in DNA: TGCGCCAGCAGCTTGGTCCTAGGTAATGAGCAGTTCTTC.

Comments on this clone: Other DNA sequences in this sample translate to the same CDR3. This chain joins TRBV9 and TRBJ2-1, with D tentatively TRBD2 (6 bases). The CDR3 contains 13 residues. Trimming took 1 base from V and 6 from J, leaving 8 bases between them. CDR1 and CDR2 (germline): SGDLS, YYNGEE. Here the CDR3 reads CASSVWDSNEQFF. The CDR3 bases are TGTGCCAGCAGCGTATGGGACTCCAATGAGCAGTTCTTC.

V is TRBV4-2 and J is TRBJ2-2; the match to TRBD1 covers 12 bases. The CDR3 is made up of 15 amino acids. V lost 4 bases and J lost 5; bases outside the gene matches: 2. CDR1 and CDR2 from the germline V gene are LGHNA and YNFKEQ. In nucleotides, the CDR3 is TGTGCCAGCAGCCGGGACAGGGGGCTAACCGGGGAGCTGTTTTTT. This sequence encodes CASSRDRGLTGELFF.

The chain employs TRBV5-4 and TRBJ1-2; 8 nucleotides agree with TRBD1. CDR1 is SGHNT and CDR2 is YYREEE in the germline V gene (reference sequence). This CDR3 region has 16 residues. V trimming: 4 bases; J trimming: 4 bases; junction bases outside the gene matches: 12. The CDR3 reads CASSPDGQGGIYGYTF. The CDR3 DNA reads as TGTGCCAGCAGCCCGGATGGACAGGGCGGGATCTATGGCTACACCTTC.